The clone carrying this T cell receptor beta chain was seen once. Its antigen is undetermined. This entry belongs to a study of yellow fever vaccine responses in identical twins. Via MiXCR, TCRdb re-called the RT-PCR reads, giving one row per CDR3 protein. The sample yields fewer than 35,000 distinct CDR3 sequences, about three fifths seen once. General study findings and limits: Twins showed a vaccine T cell response that reportedly seemed partly convergent, partly personalized.

The ends were cut back, 5 bases at V and 1 base at J, with 6 bases in the middle. CDR1 and CDR2 from the germline V gene are MNHNS and SASEGT. This CDR3 is 13 amino acids long. The V and J genes are TRBV6-1 and TRBJ2-1; the D is unclear. The sequences come from T cells from blood (PBMCs), unsorted or a sorted subset (not recorded which), collected before or after yellow fever vaccination (not recorded which). The sequence came from a woman younger than 30 who received the yellow fever vaccine. CDR3 sequence: CASSQGSYNEQFF. DNA for the CDR3: TGTGCCAGCAGTCAAGGATCCTACAATGAGCAGTTCTTC.